This T cell receptor beta chain appears in the sequencing data of a study of T cell changes during pregnancy in multiple sclerosis. V dropped 0 bases and J dropped 2 bases, with 9 bases sitting between them. The CDR3 spans 15 residues. Germline-derived CDR1 and CDR2 are MGHRA and YSYEKL. Only in-frame clones appear in the TCRdb table, and some are missing; sequencing was by immunoSEQ multiplex PCR. The table records roughly 83,000 clones, about 90% of them present only once. The receptor was derived from a female donor in good health, serving as a control in a pregnancy study. Some clones in this sample may be carry-over from other donors' samples. The chain combines TRBV4-1 with TRBJ2-3; possible D gene TRBD2, 5 bases. Sequencing used PBMCs, obtained in the first trimester of pregnancy. CDR3 in amino acids: CASSQDSLATDTQYF. CDR3 DNA: TGCGCCAGCAGCCAAGATAGTCTAGCCACAGATACGCAGTATTTT.